This T cell receptor (beta chain) was recorded in a study of CXCR3-negative and CXCR3-positive naive CD8 T cells (dated by TCRdb to the late 2010s). At the level of the whole study: In total, roughly 150 million TRB reads were obtained, or roughly 1.5 +/- 0.3 million reads per library. The TRBV-TRBJ cluster analysis covered naive subsets from 5 or 6 donors and memory cells from 3 donors. The diversity and physicochemical repertoire analyses included about a dozen donors pooled from two independent experiments.

In the case of this clonotype: This receptor's antigen is unknown.

For every CD8+ T cell subset, approximately 300,000 cells were flow-sorted straight into RLT lysis buffer, and each subset was sorted in triplicate. To keep memory contaminants out, a stringent definition of naive CD8+ T cells was applied: CD45RO-CCR7+CD27+CD95-. Using standard density gradient centrifugation, peripheral blood mononuclear cells were isolated from buffy coats. A FACSAria III was used to flow-sort naive CD8+ T cells into CXCR3-negative and CXCR3-positive populations. Total RNA was extracted from sorted cells using an RNeasy Mini Kit. Study-wide conclusions, independent of this receptor: Compared with CXCR3-negative naive cells, CXCR3-positive naive cells had TRB CDR3s with higher hydrophobicity (lower Kidera factor 4), lower energy, and higher strength and volume indices. Repertoire diversity was comparably high in both naive subsets but much lower in memory CD8+ T cells. Naive CXCR3-negative and CXCR3-positive cells from the same donor showed similar TRBV-TRBJ usage, whereas memory cells showed distinct patterns. Because CXCR3 expression was partially decreased after cryopreservation, freshly isolated PBMCs were used for most assays. Because surface CD5, which has been linked to self-reactivity in mice, was comparable between naive subsets, TCR interaction strength was also inferred from TRB CDR3 physicochemical properties.

The CDR3 covers 14 residues, taking in both the cysteine and the phenylalanine. The coding DNA is unavailable. The germline V gene specifies SGHDN as CDR1 and FVKESK as CDR2. TCRdb names NextSeq 550 as the instrument used. The Human TCR Profiling Kit (MiLaboratory) was used to prepare UMI-labeled 5' RACE TRB cDNA libraries. cDNA synthesis used the entire amount of extracted RNA, and PCR amplification then used the entire amount of cDNA produced. Libraries were prepared in parallel with an identical number of PCR cycles. On the study's bioinformatics: MIGEC and MiXCR extracted about 53,000 +/- 10,000 unique UMI-labeled TRB cDNA molecules per library, requiring at least two reads per UMI. Each library averaged about 38,000 +/- 11,000 functional in-frame TRB CDR3 nucleotide clonotypes without stop codons. After each sample was downsampled to 5000 UMI-labeled TRB molecules, VDJtools was used to calculate diversity metrics such as normalized Shannon-Wiener and Chao1. VDJtools was used to calculate clonotype-size-weighted physicochemical properties of the central five CDR3 residues, namely interaction energy, strength, volume and Kidera factor 4. After the reads were reprocessed by TCRdb, one entry was made per CDR3 protein sequence, with no DNA. What appears here as the V and J calls and clone size reflects TCRdb's work, not the paper's. The sample's table covers 5,500 to 6,000 distinct CDR3 sequences. Clones ranked in the top ten supply around 1.6% of the sample.

The V and J segments used are TRBV14 and TRBJ2-5; the TCRdb D gene call, TRBD1, has no DNA to confirm it. The material sequenced was naive CXCR3- CD8+ T cells from blood. Per the publication, the cell subset or site label means: CD45RO-CCR7+CD27+CD95- naive CD8+ T cells lacking CXCR3 (TNR3-). The TCR was taken from a human donor in good health. Some clones in this sample may be carry-over from other donors' samples. CDR3 protein: CASSQTGEQETQYF.